This passage covers 17 T cell receptor beta chains from one sample sequenced in a study of T cell repertoires in cytomegalovirus infection. TCRdb used MiXCR to reprocess the reads, holding one entry per CDR3 protein. The data contain hundreds of thousands of distinct CDR3 sequences, about 40% of them singletons. Sequencing used PBMCs. These receptors came from a human donor in good health (CMV status not recorded). Some clones in this sample may be carry-over from other donors' samples.

The V call is TRBV28, the J call TRBJ2-3, with TRBD2 matching 8 bases. Germline CDR1 and CDR2: MDHEN and SYDVKM. V shed 8 bases and J 2 bases; nucleotides not matched to a gene: 15. The CDR3 covers 17 residues. This CDR3 reads CASLTQGGRGDTDTQYF. In DNA form, the CDR3 reads TGTGCCAGCTTAACCCAAGGGGGGCGGGGGGACACAGATACGCAGTATTTT.

The chain's CDR3 is CASSPRTEREKLFF. The DNA for the CDR3 is TGTGCCAGCAGCCCCAGGACAGAACGCGAAAAACTGTTTTTT. This chain links TRBV7-4 with TRBJ1-4; weak D call: TRBD1 (6 bases). Per germline, CDR1 SGHVT and CDR2 SQSDAQ. V was trimmed by 5 bases and J by 8 bases, leaving 15 bases between them. The CDR3 length is 14 residues.

This clonotype occurred a few times. The CDR3 loop reads CASSEYNTGNTGELFF. The CDR3 DNA reads TGTGCCAGCAGTGAATATAACACAGGGAACACCGGGGAGCTGTTTTTT. The chain is built from TRBV25-1 and TRBJ2-2; D might be TRBD1 (5 bases). Trimming took off 0 bases at V and 1 base at J, with 9 bases between the two ends. Germline values: CDR1 MGHDK, CDR2 SYGVNS. The CDR3 totals 16 residues.

The chain joins TRBV7-6 to TRBJ2-2; D remains unclear. The germline CDR1 and CDR2 sequences are SGHVS and FNYEAQ. The CDR3 runs 15 residues. The germline V and J ends were trimmed by 5 bases and 0 bases, with 10 bases remaining between them. The CDR3 sequence is CASSPRAANTGELFF. The CDR3 DNA reads TGTGCCAGCAGCCCCCGGGCTGCGAACACCGGGGAGCTGTTTTTT.

This clonotype came up a few times. The V gene is TRBV6-5, the J gene TRBJ1-1; D remains unclear. This CDR3 spans 15 amino acids. Germline V gene data show CDR1 as MNHEY and CDR2 as SVGAGI. Between the trimmed V and J ends, which lost 4 bases and 1 base, there was a span of 13 bases. CDR3 nucleotides: TGTGCCAGCAGTTTTTCAGGTATCAGGAACACTGAAGCTTTCTTT. It yields the protein CASSFSGIRNTEAFF.

The chain links TRBV28 to TRBJ2-3; D gene uncertain. The CDR3 totals 16 residues. The V end was cut by 7 bases, the J end by 1 base, with 18 bases between. The germline V gene encodes CDR1 MDHEN and CDR2 SYDVKM. CDR3 sequence (DNA): TGTGCCAGCACCCTCTCGATCCCCTTGGGCACAGATACGCAGTATTTT. This gives the protein CASTLSIPLGTDTQYF.

V and J are TRBV28 and TRBJ1-5; tentatively, D is TRBD1 (5 bases). Germline CDR1 MDHEN, CDR2 SYDVKM. This CDR3 spans 15 amino acids. The germline V and J ends were trimmed by 4 bases and 7 bases, with 17 bases remaining between them. The CDR3 DNA reads TGTGCCAGCAGTTCCCCCTCGGGCCGGGGGCAGCCCCAGCATTTT. Translated, it gives CASSSPSGRGQPQHF. The full variable domain, its missing parts supplied by reference TRBV28 and TRBJ1-5, is DVKVTQSSRYLVKRTGEKVFLECVQDMDHENMFWYRQDPGLGLRLIYFSYDVKMKEKGDIPEGYSVSREKKERFSLILESASTNQTSMYLCASSSPSGRGQPQHFGDGTRLSIL.

The chain carries TRBV11-2 and TRBJ2-6; D is undetermined. The CDR3 length is 16 residues. Germline V CDR1 and CDR2: SGHAT, FQNNGV. V gave up 0 bases and J gave up 2 bases, with 8 bases separating them. The CDR3 nucleotides read TGTGCCAGCAGCTTAGATTGGGTTCCTGGGGCCAACGTCCTGACTTTC. It translates to CASSLDWVPGANVLTF.

This clonotype turned up a few times. The chain uses TRBV7-2 and TRBJ1-1; D ambiguous. Trimming removed 2 bases from V and 0 bases from J, with 10 bases in between. Germline V gene lookup returns CDR1 SGHTA and CDR2 FQGNSA. The CDR3 loop spans 15 amino acids. CDR3 region: CASSLSSSMNTEAFF. CDR3 nucleotides: TGTGCCAGCAGCTTAAGCAGCTCCATGAACACTGAAGCTTTCTTT.

This clonotype has only a few counts. This sequence may be a read error, since a much larger clone differs from it by one base. The CDR3 does not close with the conserved phenylalanine or tryptophan, likely indicating a read error. This CDR3 is CASSQVAGDYEQYL. The DNA for the CDR3 is TGCGCCAGCAGCCAAGTAGCGGGAGATTACGAGCAGTACTTA. This sequence joins TRBV4-1 and TRBJ2-7; TRBD2 matches at 9 bases. The germline CDR1 and CDR2 sequences are MGHRA and YSYEKL. The CDR3 has 14 residues. V trimming: 1 base; J trimming: 4 bases; junction bases outside the gene matches: 2.

The chain joins TRBV15 to TRBJ1-5; D is uncertain. Deletions cut 0 bases from V and 0 bases from J, with 6 bases between. This CDR3 has 15 residues. CDR1 and CDR2 from the germline V gene are LNHNV and YYDKDF (reference sequence). The CDR3 region has the DNA TGTGCCACCAGCAGAGACGAGCATAGCAATCAGCCCCAGCATTTT. Translating it yields CATSRDEHSNQPQHF.

This clonotype was seen more than once but under ten times. The CDR3 DNA follows: TGCGCCAGCAGCCTTGACGTGGGCAGGAGCTCCTACGAGCAGTACTTC. As protein: CASSLDVGRSSYEQYF. The chain combines TRBV4-1 with TRBJ2-7; no firm D call. This CDR3 is 16 amino acids long. Germline V gene data show CDR1 as MGHRA and CDR2 as YSYEKL. V lost 4 bases to trimming and J lost 0 bases, with 16 bases between them.

The CDR3 coding sequence is TGTGCCAGCAGACGACGGGAGAGTAGCAATCAGCCCCAGCATTTT. Amino acid sequence: CASRRRESSNQPQHF. This rearrangement joins TRBV2 to TRBJ1-5; D remains ambiguous. V lost 6 bases and J lost 0, with 12 bases in between. Germline loops: CDR1 SNHLY, CDR2 FYNNEI. The CDR3 contains 15 residues.

This clonotype was detected once. A junction end diverges from the germline sequence, so it may reflect a read error. The chain combines TRBV4-1 with TRBJ1-5, with 9 positions matching TRBD1. The CDR3 runs 17 residues. CDR1 is MGHRA and CDR2 is YSYEKL in the germline V gene. The DNA for the CDR3 is TGCGCCAGCAGCCAAGGTCCCGGGACAGGGAACCATCAGCCCCAGGATTTT. This sequence encodes CASSQGPGTGNHQPQDF.

The genes are TRBV7-9 and TRBJ2-1; D tentatively reads TRBD1 or TRBD2 (6 bases each). The CDR3 has 16 amino acids. The V end lost 1 base, the J end lost 7 bases, and 17 bases lay between the germline ends. Germline V gives CDR1 SEHNR, CDR2 FQNEAQ (reference sequence). The CDR3 DNA reads TGTGCCAGCAGCTTAGGAGGGGGGCCCCGACTAAATGAGCAGTTCTTC. Protein: CASSLGGGPRLNEQFF.

This clonotype has a handful of counts. V and J are TRBV7-9 and TRBJ1-3; D is perhaps TRBD1 (6 bases). Trimming cost V 7 bases and J 3 bases, with 19 bases left between them. The germline V gene encodes CDR1 SEHNR and CDR2 FQNEAQ (reference sequence). The CDR3 totals 16 residues. The CDR3 region has the DNA TGTGCCAGCACCACCCCTTTAGGGGACATTGGAAACACCATATATTTT. The encoded protein is CASTTPLGDIGNTIYF.

This sequence joins TRBV28 and TRBJ1-1; D not certain. The CDR3 has 13 amino acids. The V end lost 3 bases, the J end lost 4 bases, and 9 bases lay between the germline ends. Germline lookup yields CDR1 MDHEN and CDR2 SYDVKM. CDR3 DNA sequence: TGTGCCAGCAGTTTCGAGGGCGGCACTGAAGCTTTCTTT. Protein sequence: CASSFEGGTEAFF. The variable domain in full, completed from reference TRBV28 and TRBJ1-1, reads DVKVTQSSRYLVKRTGEKVFLECVQDMDHENMFWYRQDPGLGLRLIYFSYDVKMKEKGDIPEGYSVSREKKERFSLILESASTNQTSMYLCASSFEGGTEAFFGQGTRLTVV.